This T cell receptor (beta chain) was found in a study of post-analysis software for immune sequencing data. Study context: Patients had relapsing-remitting, secondary progressive or progressive-relapsing multiple sclerosis; some lacked subtype. General study results and limits: The study found TRBV5-6, TRBV5-1 and TRBV20-1 among roughly 5 TRBV segments more frequent in patients than controls. Controls showed significantly higher normalized Chao1 diversity than did multiple sclerosis patients. When the samples were clustered directly with F measure, those that had been prepared in the same batch showed strong co-clustering.

Unique molecular identifiers were built into the TCR beta cDNA libraries. Once roughly 0.9 to 11 million T cells were used, about 490,000 cDNA molecules resulted. TCRdb re-analysed the PCR reads in MiXCR, keeping a single row per CDR3 protein. The sample yields hundreds of thousands of distinct CDR3 sequences, roughly 27% seen once. In the case of this clonotype: What it binds is not known.

CDR1 MDHEN and CDR2 SYDVKM come from the germline V gene. V lost 6 bases and J lost 3, with 15 bases in between. The CDR3 runs 14 residues. The V call is TRBV28, the J call TRBJ2-7, with a weak D call TRBD1 (6 bases). This receptor was taken from a girl between 10 and 17 years old with multiple sclerosis. The sequenced material came from blood. Here the CDR3 DNA reads TGTGCCAGCAGCCCCCCGGCAGGGGACTACGAGCAGTACTTC. Translated, it gives CASSPPAGDYEQYF.